A single sample is the source of the 13 T cell receptor beta chains below, sequenced in a study of tumor-infiltrating lymphocytes in primary liver carcinoma. Reverse transcription of approximately 500 ng total RNA with a constant-region primer produced TCR beta cDNA. Sequencing libraries for TCR beta derived from three nested multiplex PCR rounds that used slightly modified ARM-PCR. Each of the first two PCR rounds ran approximately 11 cycles with TRBV1-TRBV30 forward and C-beta reverse primers. TCRdb recomputed calls from the multiplex PCR reads with MiXCR, one row per CDR3 protein. The sample holds 300,000 to 350,000 distinct CDR3 sequences, about three fifths seen once. RNA isolated from unsorted whole blood supplied the blood RNA, with germline DNA also extracted. The sequenced material came from peripheral blood. All receptors come from a woman aged 25 to 45 with primary liver carcinoma and hepatitis B virus infection.

Comments on this clonotype: A single base separates this from a much larger clone, so it may be a read error. The final CDR3 position lacks the conserved phenylalanine or tryptophan, pointing to a likely read error. The chain carries TRBV11-2 and TRBJ1-1; D possibly corresponds to TRBD1 (5 bases). This CDR3 has 16 residues. V lost 6 bases, J lost 2 bases, and 19 bases lay in between. Germline assignment: CDR1 SGHAT and CDR2 FQNNGV. The CDR3 reads CASRGSPGQGNTEAFS. The CDR3 nucleotides read TGTGCCAGCAGGGGGAGTCCAGGGCAGGGAAACACTGAAGCTTTCTCT.

Remarks on this clonotype: Because it lacks the conserved phenylalanine or tryptophan at the end, this CDR3 is likely a read error. The chain combines TRBV11-2 with TRBJ2-3, with 9 positions matching TRBD1. The CDR3 is 16 residues long. Per germline, CDR1 SGHAT and CDR2 FQNNGV. In DNA, the CDR3 is TGTGCCAGTAGCTATCGGGGACAGGGAGGCACAGATACGCAGTATATT. As protein: CASSYRGQGGTDTQYI.

Remarks on this clonotype: Because it lacks the conserved phenylalanine or tryptophan at the end, this CDR3 is likely a read error. The chain has TRBV28 and TRBJ1-2; D might be TRBD1 (5 bases). The CDR3 has 12 residues. Germline CDR1 MDHEN, CDR2 SYDVKM. V lost 5 bases, J lost 3 bases, and 7 bases lay in between. The DNA of the CDR3 is TGTGCCAGCAGTCGACAGTACTATGGCTACACCTTG. It codes for CASSRQYYGYTL.

In this sample, this clonotype turned up a few times. The rearrangement uses TRBV6-6 and TRBJ2-7; 10 positions agree with TRBD2. The V gene's germline CDR1 is MNHNY and CDR2 SVGAGI (reference sequence). V was clipped by 5 bases and J by 5 bases; unmatched bases: 15. The CDR3 has 17 amino acids. CDR3 loop: CASSDKPPLAGVDEQYF. The CDR3 DNA follows: TGTGCCAGCAGTGACAAACCCCCCCTAGCGGGAGTCGACGAGCAGTACTTC.

The V call is TRBV4-3, the J call TRBJ2-1; D is uncertain. The CDR3 spans 15 residues. Between the trimmed V and J ends, which lost 1 base and 7 bases, there was a span of 14 bases. Germline values: CDR1 LGHNA, CDR2 YSLEER. Here the CDR3 reads CASSQGPFSENEQFF. The CDR3 DNA reads TGCGCCAGCAGCCAAGGTCCGTTTAGTGAGAATGAGCAGTTCTTC.

Points on this clonotype: A read error may be the cause here, since a much bigger clone is one base away. This sequence joins TRBV29-1 and TRBJ1-1; D remains unclear. The length of the CDR3 is 11 residues. The germline V gene encodes CDR1 SQVTM and CDR2 ANQGSEA. Here the CDR3 reads CSGEDPRKAFF. The CDR3 DNA is TGCAGCGGTGAAGATCCAAGAAAAGCTTTCTTT.

This clonotype has a handful of counts. This CDR3 is CASSSAGPGNQPQHF. The CDR3 nucleotides read TGTGCCAGCAGTTCCGCAGGACCGGGCAATCAGCCCCAGCATTTT. The chain has TRBV6-2 or TRBV6-3 and TRBJ1-5; no clear D. The CDR3 consists of 15 residues. V was cut by 4 bases and J by 2 bases, with 12 bases left in between. Germline CDR1 MNHEY, CDR2 SVGEGT.

The chain links TRBV29-1 to TRBJ2-1, with 9 nucleotides matching TRBD2. The CDR3 covers 16 residues. Germline lookup yields CDR1 SQVTM and CDR2 ANQGSEA. J lost 1 base, V lost 7 bases, and 11 bases had no gene match. This CDR3 reads CSATSGFGISYNEQFF. The DNA of the CDR3 is TGCAGCGCCACTAGCGGGTTCGGAATTTCCTACAATGAGCAGTTCTTC.

This clonotype was seen a few times. A much larger clone lies one base from this, so it may be a read error. The chain joins TRBV6-1 to TRBJ2-1; D gene ambiguous. This CDR3 comprises 11 residues. CDR1 MNHNS and CDR2 SASEGT come from the germline V gene. CDR3 nucleotide sequence: TGTGTCAGCAGCGACCCCTATGAGCAGTTCTTC. Its protein product is CVSSDPYEQFF.

This clonotype has just one count. One end of the junction is discordant with germline, which a read error may explain. The chain carries TRBV7-9 and TRBJ2-1; the D is unclear. The CDR3 consists of 16 residues. The germline CDR1 and CDR2 sequences are SEHNR and FQNEAQ (reference sequence). CDR3 sequence: CASSLVTGRAYNEQSF. The CDR3 bases are TGTGCCAGCAGCTTAGTCACTGGTCGAGCATACAATGAGCAGTCCTTC.

Note on this clonotype: At one boundary the junction diverges from the germline segment, which might be a read error. The chain employs TRBV10-3 and TRBJ2-3; 10 nucleotides agree with TRBD1. CDR1 and CDR2 (germline): ENHRY, SYGVKD. The CDR3 spans 15 residues. CDR3 residues: CATGARDRGPDMQYF. The CDR3 nucleotides are TGTGCCACGGGGGCTCGGGACAGGGGTCCAGATATGCAGTATTTT.

Comment on this clonotype: An end of the junction differs from the germline gene, which may be a read error. V is TRBV5-1 and J is TRBJ2-3; D remains unclear. Germline V gives CDR1 SGHRS, CDR2 YFSETQ. This CDR3 is built from 15 residues. CDR3 nucleotides: TGCGCCAGCTGCTTGGAAGGTGCCCCCACAGATACGCAGTATTTT. Translation: CASCLEGAPTDTQYF.

The chain couples TRBV7-9 to TRBJ2-7, with D perhaps given as TRBD1 or TRBD2 (5 bases each). The germline gives CDR1 SEHNR, CDR2 FQNEAQ (reference sequence). This CDR3 has 17 amino acids. The germline V and J ends were trimmed by 4 bases and 7 bases, with 26 bases remaining between them. In DNA form, the CDR3 reads TGTGCCAGCAGCTCCAATGAGCCCCGGGGCCCGTTGGGAGAGCAGTACTTC. It translates to CASSSNEPRGPLGEQYF.